This record concerns one T cell receptor beta chain sequence. Its antigen is unidentified. The CDR3 runs 20 residues. Germline V gene lookup returns CDR1 SGHRS and CDR2 YFSETQ. V dropped 3 bases and J dropped 0; count of bases not matched to a gene: 14. This entry comes from a study of cytomegalovirus exposure and HLA in healthy donors. Study-level information: There were more than 350 genotyped donors. Of these, roughly 82% fell in the genetic ancestry cluster associated with self-reported Caucasian donors.

Whole-study findings and limits: The authors later found HLA-associated TCR beta chains more clonally expanded than equally common others. A later analysis by the authors found several of the most significant clusters apparently linked to common viral pathogens. In vitro work confirmed that a few CMV-associated chains recognize CMV antigens.

PCR involved 60 Vbeta and 13 Jbeta primers. TCRdb's table, derived via immunoSEQ multiplex PCR, lists solely in-frame clones and lacks some. The table lists about 160,000 clones, around three quarters of them singletons. The clonotype originates from a man in his forties in good health and CMV-seronegative. J is TRBJ2-1 and V is TRBV5-1, with 11 bases fitting TRBD2. The specimen was PBMCs. CDR3 sequence: CASSSPQGGLADYSYNEQFF. The CDR3 nucleotides read TGCGCCAGCAGCTCGCCCCAGGGGGGACTAGCGGATTACTCCTACAATGAGCAGTTCTTC.